This T cell receptor beta chain was recorded in a study of cytomegalovirus exposure and HLA in healthy donors. Overall study context: In a later analysis, it was reported that the 110 or so validation repertoires had been produced on the same platform as the 600 to 850 repertoires belonging to the first cohort. Study-wide results and limits: A later analysis found first-cohort TCR clusters tended to co-occur in the approximately 120 validation repertoires. The authors enumerated roughly 180 TCR beta chains as linked to cytomegalovirus.

Worth noting for this clone: The antigen is not known.

This table comes from immunoSEQ multiplex PCR, and its TCRdb copy is limited to in-frame clones, with some not included. The repertoire holds some 90,000 clones, with approximately 96% as singletons. With 5 bases clipped from V and 0 bases from J, the junction kept 5 bases outside the gene matches. CDR1 is SGHTA and CDR2 is FQGNSA in the germline V gene. This CDR3 region has 15 residues. The validation cohort, a group of over a hundred subjects, included the donors and was separate from the approximately 670-subject first cohort. V gene TRBV7-2 combines with J gene TRBJ2-3; 7 bases line up with TRBD2. The clonotype originates from a man aged 18-30 years in good health and CMV-seronegative. The sample was PBMCs. Here the CDR3 DNA reads TGTGCCAGCAGCCCAAGCGGGACTAGCACAGATACGCAGTATTTT. It is translated as CASSPSGTSTDTQYF.